This TCR beta chain was identified in a study of OX40 agonist ivuxolimab in advanced cancers. Turning to the overall study: Ivuxolimab was a fully human IgG2 agonistic monoclonal antibody targeting the costimulatory receptor OX40 (CD134). Intravenous ivuxolimab was administered to patients every 2 weeks at six dose levels: 0.01, 0.1, 0.3, 1.5, 3 and 10 mg/kg. Of the 52 patients in dose escalation, about 20 had hepatocellular carcinoma, around 15 had melanoma, 9 had renal cell carcinoma and 9 had head and neck cancer. A male proportion of around 81% and a mean age of 60 years, ranging from roughly 23 to 80, were recorded for the dose-escalation cohort. Prior anti-PD-1, anti-PD-L1 or anti-CTLA-4 therapy was permitted, and approximately 41% of dose-escalation patients had received checkpoint inhibitors. Partial responses occurred in three dose-escalation patients: two with cutaneous melanoma and one with hepatocellular carcinoma. Peripheral TCRbeta sequencing was intended to test whether TCR sequence diversity was altered and clonal T-cell expansion was caused by ivuxolimab. The paper covers the monotherapy dose-escalation part of the phase I ivuxolimab trial, which included N of about 56 patients.

The full study reports these points: After ivuxolimab, more expanded clones were found on average in CD8+ T cells than in CD4+ T cells. The antigen specificity of the peripheral T cells that underwent clonal expansion was not determined. Clonal expansion of both CD4+ and CD8+ blood T cells was observed from baseline to week 6 at doses 0.1 to 3.0 mg/kg. Low levels of normalized T-cell clonal expansion were also shown by some nonresponding patients. Partial responders in the 0.1-3.0 mg/kg groups had among the lowest normalized peripheral clonal expansion, especially among CD8+ T cells.

Germline trimming: 3 bases from V, 5 bases from J; junction bases outside gene matches: 15. Looking up the germline V gene yields CDR1 SGDLS and CDR2 YYNGEE. The cysteine opens and the phenylalanine closes a CDR3 of 17 amino acids. Only CDR3 DNA remains: 51 bases, in frame from the first base. For sequencing of the TCRbeta CDR3 region, genomic DNA was extracted from the sorted cells. The immunoSEQ Assay was used for sequencing of TCRbeta CDR3 regions. The table was pulled from immuneACCESS by TCRdb, which kept in-frame rearrangements only. Such tables lose some clones; where checked, under half of the loss comes from unresolved V genes, and the rest has no known cause. The sample data list some 94,000 clones, and 92% of these were observed just once. The top ten hold 3.4% of the sample. A note on this clone: There is no known antigen for this receptor. The record has no base qualities; no much larger clone is one base away.

Patients with autoimmune disease history or receiving systemic immunosuppression were excluded from the trial. Peripheral blood for TCR sequencing was collected from all dose cohorts at baseline, on cycle 4 day 1, and on cycle 7 day 1. The samples were drawn from a first-in-human, open-label, multicenter phase I dose-escalation trial of ivuxolimab. The trial enrolled adults with locally advanced or metastatic head and neck squamous cell, hepatocellular, melanoma or renal cell carcinoma. Before TCR sequencing, CD4+ T cells and CD8+ T cells were sorted from peripheral blood as separate populations. This chain is built from TRBV9 and TRBJ2-5; 8 bases in the junction line up with TRBD1. The specimen was CD4+ or CD8+ T cells sorted from blood, collected in a trial of the OX40 agonist ivuxolimab. The sequence derives from an adult with an advanced solid tumor such as melanoma, head and neck, liver or kidney cancer. For the CDR3, the sequence is CASSATSKPGGDETQYF. The nucleotide sequence reads as follows: TGTGCCAGCAGCGCCACCTCAAAACCAGGGGGCGATGAGACCCAGTACTTC.